A single sample gave rise to the 11 T cell receptor beta chains below, sequenced in a study of blood T cell repertoires in COVID-19. Generated by immunoSEQ multiplex PCR, the TCRdb table keeps only in-frame clones and is missing some. The sample shows fewer than 80,000 clones, 89% of them seen only once. Sequenced: peripheral blood. The receptors were gathered from a woman aged 45-60 years with active COVID-19.

The CDR3 here is CASSSGQNTGELFF. The DNA of the CDR3 is TGTGCCAGCAGCTCGGGACAAAACACCGGGGAGCTGTTTTTT. The chain has TRBV7-3 and TRBJ2-2; maybe TRBD1 (6 bases). V lost 4 bases and J lost 2, with 8 bases in between. This CDR3 contains 14 residues. Per germline, CDR1 SGHTA and CDR2 FQGTGA.

V and J are TRBV6-6 and TRBJ1-3; D remains unclear. Trimming took 5 bases from V and 0 from J, leaving 17 bases between them. The CDR3 loop spans 17 amino acids. Germline V CDR1 and CDR2: MNHNY, SVGAGI (reference sequence). The CDR3 loop is CASSLWAVGRSGNTIYF. The CDR3 region has the DNA TGTGCCAGCAGTCTTTGGGCAGTCGGCCGCTCTGGAAACACCATATATTTT.

The CDR3 sequence is CASRRGGYNEQFF. The CDR3 coding sequence is TGTGCCAGCCGCAGAGGGGGCTACAATGAGCAGTTCTTC. This chain links TRBV12-3 or TRBV12-4 with TRBJ2-1; tentative D call: TRBD1 (6 bases). The CDR3 spans 13 residues. V was shortened by 8 bases and J by 3 bases, with 11 bases between the two germline ends.

The chain combines TRBV2 with TRBJ2-7; a possible D gene is TRBD2 (6 bases). Trimming removed 4 bases from V and 6 bases from J, with 16 bases in between. Germline CDR1 reads SNHLY; CDR2 reads FYNNEI. The CDR3 extends over 14 amino acids. DNA for the CDR3: TGTGCCAGCAGTGGGCAGGGAGGCGCAGGCGAGCAGTACTTC. Amino acid sequence: CASSGQGGAGEQYF.

The chain has TRBV6-6 and TRBJ1-5, with unresolved D. Germline V gives CDR1 MNHNY, CDR2 SVGAGI (reference sequence). V was clipped by 5 bases and J by 2 bases, with 13 bases between them. The CDR3 extends over 15 amino acids. The CDR3 DNA is TGTGCCAGCAGTACGGGAGTTTCGGGCAATCAGCCCCAGCATTTT. It encodes CASSTGVSGNQPQHF.

This chain uses TRBV29-1 with TRBJ2-3; 8 bases align to TRBD1. Losses at the gene ends were 7 bases for V and 4 bases for J; bases not matched to a gene: 7. Looked up from germline, CDR1 is SQVTM and CDR2 is ANQGSEA. The CDR3 has 13 amino acids. DNA of the CDR3: TGCAGCGCTACTTGGACAGGGTCAGATACGCAGTATTTT. Its translation is CSATWTGSDTQYF.

The CDR3, as DNA: TGTGCCAGCAGTGACGCGGCTAGCCGTAACACAGATACGCAGTATTTT. As protein: CASSDAASRNTDTQYF. V gene TRBV6-4 combines with J gene TRBJ2-3; perhaps TRBD2 as D (5 bases). CDR1 and CDR2 from the germline V gene are MRHNA and SNTAGT. Trimming cost V 2 bases and J 2 bases, with 14 bases left between them. The CDR3 has 16 amino acids.

The chain recombines TRBV27 with TRBJ2-3, with TRBD2 as a possible D gene (5 bases). V was pared by 3 bases and J by 5 bases, with 12 bases between. The CDR3 runs 14 residues. Looked up from germline, CDR1 is MNHEY and CDR2 is SMNVEV (reference sequence). CDR3 region: CASSFTGVGDTQYF. The CDR3 DNA reads as TGTGCCAGCAGTTTTACCGGGGTAGGAGATACGCAGTATTTT.

This rearrangement joins TRBV5-6 to TRBJ1-3; perhaps TRBD1 as D (5 bases). V gave up 4 bases and J gave up 5 bases, with 13 bases separating them. The CDR3 is made up of 14 amino acids. The germline gives CDR1 SGHDT, CDR2 YYEEEE. This CDR3 reads CASSPRQGRNTIYF. The CDR3 DNA reads as TGTGCCAGCAGCCCGCGGCAGGGTCGAAACACCATATATTTT.

V and J are TRBV2 and TRBJ2-3, with 13 bases aligning to TRBD2. Losses at the gene ends were 3 bases for V and 3 bases for J; bases not matched to a gene: 9. The germline V gene encodes CDR1 SNHLY and CDR2 FYNNEI. The CDR3 is 18 amino acids. The CDR3 loop reads CASSDPGLAGVSTDTQYF. The CDR3 DNA follows: TGTGCCAGCAGTGATCCTGGACTAGCGGGAGTGTCTACAGATACGCAGTATTTT. Using reference TRBV2 and TRBJ2-3 for the parts outside the CDR3, the full variable domain is EPEVTQTPSHQVTQMGQEVILRCVPISNHLYFYWYRQILGQKVEFLVSFYNNEISEKSEIFDDQFSVERPDGSNFTLKIRSTKLEDSAMYFCASSDPGLAGVSTDTQYFGPGTRLTVL.

The chain combines TRBV4-2 with TRBJ1-2; 10 bases align to TRBD1. The V gene's germline CDR1 is LGHNA and CDR2 YNFKEQ. This CDR3 region has 15 residues. The junction had 6 bases not matched to a gene; V was cut back by 1 base and J by 7 bases. The CDR3: CASSQARQGAFGYTF. In nucleotides, the CDR3 is TGTGCCAGCAGCCAAGCCCGACAGGGGGCATTTGGCTACACCTTC.